This T cell receptor (beta chain) derives from a study of shared clonotypes between healthy human individuals (dated by TCRdb to the early 2020s). Concerning the study at large: The cohort comprised a couple of women and a few men aged 18 to 49 years. To estimate repertoire size and how much clonotypes are shared between individuals, the study performed deep sequencing of blood TCR repertoires from roughly five healthy adults. To increase sequencing depth and limit assay-specific biases, different laboratories used diverse techniques to prepare libraries and sequence TCR repertoires. For each donor, CD4 naive and CD4 memory were each run on three plates, CD8 naive on two plates, and CD8 memory on one plate. Per donor, leukapheresis produced somewhere between about 0.94 and 10 billion PBMCs.

Concerning this clone: Its antigen remains undetermined. Per-base qualities were not stored, and no clone one base away is much larger.

Study-wide findings and limitations: Even with the large sequencing depth, rarefaction of the sorted-subset datasets indicated that sequencing was incomplete. Naive subsets generally had larger estimated clonotype richness than memory subsets. Pairwise subsampling indicated that sequencing depth was expected to affect the degree of clonotype sharing among donors. Compared with non-shared clonotypes, clonotypes shared by all four sorted-subset donors had higher generation probabilities. Sampling was limited to blood, and TCR repertoires in tissue likely differ from TCR repertoires in blood. Because the study included only a small number of donors, the genetic and exposure-history diversity represented was limited. When several donors were compared, the shared fraction of clonotypes was about 5% for naive CD4, around 3.5% for naive CD8, 2.3% for memory CD4, and around 0.4% for memory CD8.

Using the deep immunoSEQ assay, multiplex PCR amplified TCR CDR3 regions from genomic DNA. Extracted genomic DNA from each cell subset was spread evenly across all wells of several immunoSEQ 96-well plates, with each plate serving as a replicate. For sorted subsets, each replicate PCR was loaded with around 200 ng genomic DNA, equivalent to 30,000 to 35,000 T cell genomes. The purified libraries were quantified using a Qubit 3.0 fluorometer, sized with a Bioanalyzer 2100, and then quantified again using the KAPA Library Quantification kit. A separate single-read 150-cycle Illumina NextSeq 550 flow cell was used to sequence each immunoSEQ 96-well plate. From the authors' description of their analysis: The immunoSEQ output contained only junctional sequences without quality scores, so filtering could not match that applied to full-length reads. To assign V/J genes and CDR3, sequences were annotated using PyIR, a Python wrapper for IgBLAST v1.9, with IMGT germline references. Reads were removed for weak V/J assignments (E-value above 1e-6), missing CDR3, stop codons, out-of-frame junctions, or ambiguous translated residues. V3J clonotypes were defined by identical inferred V gene, J gene, and CDR3 amino acid sequence. The percentage overlap between two repertoires was calculated by dividing the number of shared unique clonotypes by the size of the smaller repertoire. Three approaches were used to assess repertoire richness: RTK rarefaction, the Chao1 estimator, and Recon v2.1 estimates of unobserved clonotypes. OLGA was used to compute generation probabilities for all TCRbeta clonotypes that the gDNA method yielded from a handful of donors. TCRdb took this table from immuneACCESS and kept in-frame rearrangements with V and J called. Such tables lack part of the clones; where checked against another copy, unresolved V genes explain under half of the gap, and the rest is unexplained. The DNA gave D and trimming, while V, J and clone size come from that table. This sample comprises approximately 1.1 million clones, roughly 74% of them detected only once. More than 0.45% of the sample goes to the ten largest clones.

The donors were healthy, HIV-negative adults with no recently reported acute infections or vaccinations. Every donor was a Caucasian adult living in Nashville, Tennessee, USA. CD4+ T cells were enriched by magnetic negative selection; naive cells were then positively selected on CD45RA, and the negative fraction formed the memory subset. Blood was obtained by leukapheresis, after which PBMCs were separated by Ficoll-Histopaque density gradient centrifugation and cryopreserved in liquid nitrogen vapor phase. Purity and quantity of every magnetically sorted T cell population were checked by analytical flow cytometry. Genomic DNA was isolated from each sorted fraction and quantified by UV absorbance on a Nanodrop 2000c. The CDR3, cysteine through phenylalanine, is 18 amino acids long. Kept here is only the CDR3 DNA, which spans 54 bases and is read in frame from base 1. From V the trimming removes 4 bases and from J it removes 4 bases, while the gene matches leave 13 bases of the junction unaccounted for. The germline V gene (reference sequence) provides CDR1 MNHEY and CDR2 SMNVEV.

The chain joins TRBV27 to TRBJ2-2, with 9 central nucleotides matching TRBD2. Source material: memory CD4+ T cells from PBMCs. The cell subset or site label, read with the paper, signifies: CD45RA-negative fraction. This sequence originates from a man younger than 30 in good health. Some clones in this sample may be carry-over from other donors' samples. The DNA sequence is given as TGTGCCAGCAGTTGGGGGTGGCGGGAGGGCCGTTTCACCGGGGAGCTGTTTTTT. The translation is CASSWGWREGRFTGELFF.